This T cell receptor (beta chain) derives from a study of T-cell reconstitution after alpha-beta-depleted transplantation in children. A few counts support this clonotype. Unique molecular identifiers were used in preparing the TCRbeta library. TCRdb analysed the PCR reads with MiXCR anew, one entry per CDR3 protein. The sample has approximately 300,000 distinct CDR3 sequences, 10% seen once. This material consisted of PBMCs, taken before TCRalphabeta/CD19-depleted stem cell transplant. This clonotype originated in a boy under three years old with acute myeloid leukemia, due to receive a stem cell transplant.

DNA of the CDR3: TGTGCCAGCAGTGAATCGGGGTCTCTGGCCAACGTCCTGACTTTC. Its translation: CASSESGSLANVLTF. The V call is TRBV25-1, the J call TRBJ2-6; a possible D gene is TRBD2 (5 bases). Germline CDR1 MGHDK, CDR2 SYGVNS. The CDR3 is made up of 15 amino acids. Trimming stripped 1 base from V and 6 bases from J, with 10 bases between.